There are a few counts of the clone carrying this T cell receptor (beta chain). The target antigen is unknown. The sample comes from a study of human T cells and chemical hapten exposure. About the study: TCR yields differed between samples (mainly from small differences in pooled library volume). The study's findings and limits: Counts of TCRs above 1 in 1000 frequency stayed unchanged with DPC sensitization.

Stated time point: healthy volunteer bleed at 6 weeks. The template was total RNA from unfractionated whole blood. How the authors handled the data: Counting gave a median of roughly 97,000 TCRs per sample, with values ranging from about 23,224 to 700,000. TCRdb reprocessed the RACE reads with MiXCR, giving one entry per CDR3 protein. The V and J calls follow TCRdb's processing rather than the paper's. This table has around 65,000 distinct CDR3 sequences, about 6% appearing once. The CDR3 sequence is 15 residues long. V shed 6 bases and J shed 0 bases, with 12 bases lying between them. Per the germline V gene, CDR1 is LGHDT and CDR2 is YNNKEL (reference sequence).

This clonotype was obtained from a female donor in good health. Some clones in this sample may be carry-over from other donors' samples. The chain carries TRBV3-1 and TRBJ2-1; D is undetermined. Sequencing input: whole blood. The CDR3 DNA follows: TGTGCCAGCAGTTCTAACCCTGGCTCCTACAATGAGCAGTTCTTC. It is translated as CASSSNPGSYNEQFF.